Listed here are 25 T cell receptor beta chains from one sample, sequenced in a study of T cell repertoires in cytomegalovirus infection. MiXCR was run by TCRdb on the reads, yielding one entry per CDR3 protein. This table holds about 160,000 distinct CDR3 sequences, 15% to 20% found once. Specimen: CD8+ T cells from PBMCs. The receptor source for this set is a human donor in good health (CMV status not recorded). Some clones in this sample may be carry-over from other donors' samples.

This clonotype was found a few times. V is TRBV7-3 and J is TRBJ2-7, with D perhaps being TRBD1 or TRBD2 (5 bases each). Germline CDR1 reads SGHTA; CDR2 reads FQGTGA. The CDR3 sequence is 14 residues long. V was cut by 5 bases and J by 3 bases, with 14 bases left in between. The CDR3 nucleotides are TGTGCCAGCAGCCTAAGTGGGGGAGACTACGAGCAGTACTTC. This codes for CASSLSGGDYEQYF.

This sequence joins TRBV7-9 and TRBJ1-2, with D possibly being TRBD1 (6 bases). This CDR3 region has 12 residues. The germline CDR1 and CDR2 sequences are SEHNR and FQNEAQ (reference sequence). Between the trimmed V and J ends, which lost 5 bases and 8 bases, there was a span of 12 bases. The CDR3 spells CASSPNRDGYTF. The CDR3 DNA reads as TGTGCCAGCAGCCCGAACAGGGACGGCTACACCTTC.

The V call is TRBV27, the J call TRBJ2-1, with D hard to call. The V gene lost 0 bases and the J gene lost 0 bases, with 6 bases spanning the gap. CDR1 is MNHEY and CDR2 is SMNVEV in the germline V gene (reference sequence). This CDR3 is 15 amino acids long. The CDR3, as DNA: TGTGCCAGCAGTTTATCGATCAGCTCCTACAATGAGCAGTTCTTC. Its protein is CASSLSISSYNEQFF.

This chain joins TRBV12-5 and TRBJ1-5, with 9 bases that match TRBD1. V was clipped by 7 bases and J by 1 base; unmatched bases: 2. The CDR3 sequence is 14 residues long. Germline V lookup: CDR1 LGHNT, CDR2 FRNRAP. The CDR3, as DNA: TGTGCTAGTGTACAGGGGGCAAGCAATCAGCCCCAGCATTTT. Its protein product is CASVQGASNQPQHF. The whole variable domain, remainder taken from reference TRBV12-5 and TRBJ1-5, is DARVTQTPRHKVTEMGQEVTMRCQPILGHNTVFWYRQTMMQGLELLAYFRNRAPLDDSGMPKDRFSAEMPDATLATLKIQPSEPRDSAVYFCASVQGASNQPQHFGDGTRLSIL.

The rearrangement joins TRBV12-3 or TRBV12-4 to TRBJ2-1, with TRBD2 as a possible D gene (7 bases). Deletions cut 3 bases from V and 2 bases from J, with 11 bases between. The CDR3 has 15 residues. Here the CDR3 reads CASSLAGAAYNEQFF. The CDR3 bases are TGTGCCAGCAGTTTGGCGGGGGCGGCCTACAATGAGCAGTTCTTC.

The chain combines TRBV4-1 with TRBJ2-3; D gene unclear. V was pared by 0 bases and J by 3 bases, with 10 bases between. CDR1 MGHRA and CDR2 YSYEKL come from the germline V gene. The CDR3 is 15 amino acids. The CDR3 here is CASSQDYRGTDTQYF. CDR3 sequence (DNA): TGCGCCAGCAGCCAAGACTATCGCGGAACAGATACGCAGTATTTT.

This clonotype was seen more than once but under ten times. The J gene is TRBJ2-1, the V gene TRBV7-8; 9 nucleotides line up with TRBD2. Unmatched junction bases numbered 12, after V lost 5 bases and J lost 7 bases. There are 16 residues in the CDR3. Per germline, CDR1 SGHVS and CDR2 FQNEAQ. CDR3 residues: CASSPPGLAPGNEQFF. DNA of the CDR3: TGTGCCAGCAGCCCCCCGGGACTAGCCCCGGGGAATGAGCAGTTCTTC.

This chain links TRBV6-8 with TRBJ2-3; D gene ambiguous. Germline lookup yields CDR1 MNHGY and CDR2 SAAAGT. Trimming took 6 bases from V and 1 from J, leaving 17 bases between them. The CDR3 has 16 residues. The CDR3 region has the DNA TGTGCCAGCAGACCTGCTTACCTCGGCGGCACAGATACGCAGTATTTT. Its translation: CASRPAYLGGTDTQYF.

J is TRBJ2-7 and V is TRBV28; tentative D call: TRBD1 (6 bases). The length of the CDR3 is 15 residues. Trimming cost V 4 bases and J 1 base, with 14 bases left between them. Germline lookup yields CDR1 MDHEN and CDR2 SYDVKM. DNA of the CDR3: TGTGCCAGCAGTTCTAAATTTCAGGGGTCCTACGAGCAGTACTTC. Encoded protein: CASSSKFQGSYEQYF. The full variable domain, rest sourced from reference TRBV28 and TRBJ2-7, is DVKVTQSSRYLVKRTGEKVFLECVQDMDHENMFWYRQDPGLGLRLIYFSYDVKMKEKGDIPEGYSVSREKKERFSLILESASTNQTSMYLCASSSKFQGSYEQYFGPGTRLTVT.

This clonotype was observed a handful of times. The J gene is TRBJ2-7, the V gene TRBV7-6; 7 bases are a match to TRBD1. This CDR3 comprises 14 residues. The V segment lost 5 bases and the J segment 2 bases; nucleotides outside the gene matches: 6. Germline CDR1 SGHVS, CDR2 FNYEAQ. The CDR3 sequence: CASSKDRNTYEQYF. In nucleotides, the CDR3 is TGTGCCAGCAGCAAGGACAGGAACACCTACGAGCAGTACTTC.

The rearrangement links TRBV7-9 to TRBJ2-1, with 8 bases aligning to TRBD2. The V segment lost 5 bases and the J segment 5 bases; nucleotides outside the gene matches: 8. The CDR3 runs 15 residues. Per the germline V gene, CDR1 is SEHNR and CDR2 is FQNEAQ (reference sequence). The CDR3, as DNA: TGTGCCAGCAGCAAAGCGGGGGCCACAGACAATGAGCAGTTCTTC. Encoded protein: CASSKAGATDNEQFF.

CDR3 DNA: TGTGCCAGCAGTTACTCAGGTTTGGACGAGCAGTACTTC. Its protein product is CASSYSGLDEQYF. The chain recombines TRBV6-2 or TRBV6-3 with TRBJ2-7, with D unresolved. CDR1 and CDR2 (germline): MNHEY, SVGEGT. Trimming cost V 0 bases and J 5 bases, with 8 bases left between them. The CDR3 contains 13 residues.

The table lists this clonotype with a few counts. V and J are TRBV4-1 and TRBJ2-1; D unclear. The germline V gene encodes CDR1 MGHRA and CDR2 YSYEKL. This CDR3 is 16 amino acids long. V dropped 4 bases and J dropped 0 bases, with 13 bases sitting between them. The DNA of the CDR3 is TGCGCCAGCAGCCCTACGGACGCAAGCTCCTACAATGAGCAGTTCTTC. It encodes CASSPTDASSYNEQFF.

The rearrangement joins TRBV7-2 to TRBJ2-3, with 12 positions matching TRBD2. The CDR3 runs to 16 residues. After removal of 5 bases from V and 3 bases from J, the junction contained 6 bases not matched to a gene. The germline CDR1 and CDR2 sequences are SGHTA and FQGNSA. The CDR3, as DNA: TGTGCCAGCAGCCGGTTTGGGACTAGCGGGACAGATACGCAGTATTTT. Translating it yields CASSRFGTSGTDTQYF.

This chain's CDR3 is CASSLGISYEQYF. The CDR3 region has the DNA TGTGCCAGCAGCTTGGGCATTTCCTACGAGCAGTACTTC. The rearrangement uses TRBV5-4 and TRBJ2-7, with unresolved D. CDR1 and CDR2 (germline): SGHNT, YYREEE (reference sequence). Trimming left V 0 bases short and J 1 base short, with 5 bases between. This CDR3 region has 13 residues.

In this sample, this clonotype turned up a few times. Its ends do not fully match the called genes, so a read error is possible. The genes are TRBV7-3 and TRBJ2-3; TRBD1 might be the D (6 bases). The CDR3 has 17 amino acids. The germline V gene encodes CDR1 SGHTA and CDR2 FQGTGA. The CDR3 region has the DNA TGTGCCAGCAGCCTAACCCAATCAGGGGATAGCACAGATACGCAGTATTTT. Translating it yields CASSLTQSGDSTDTQYF.

This rearrangement joins TRBV15 to TRBJ1-5; D gene unclear. Germline CDR1 is LNHNV and CDR2 is YYDKDF (reference sequence). This CDR3 has 15 amino acids. The V gene lost 0 bases and the J gene lost 4 bases, with 10 bases spanning the gap. The CDR3 loop reads CATSRDRSPNQPQHF. The CDR3 bases are TGTGCCACCAGCAGAGATCGAAGTCCAAATCAGCCCCAGCATTTT.

The chain recombines TRBV7-2 with TRBJ1-2, with 7 nucleotides matching TRBD1. After removal of 5 bases from V and 8 bases from J, the junction contained 8 bases not matched to a gene. Germline V gene data show CDR1 as SGHTA and CDR2 as FQGNSA. The CDR3 covers 13 residues. CDR3 in amino acids: CASSPWTGYGYTF. The CDR3 nucleotides read TGTGCCAGCAGCCCGTGGACAGGCTACGGCTACACCTTC.

The V call is TRBV5-4, the J call TRBJ2-1, with D tentatively TRBD2 (5 bases). The CDR3 runs 14 residues. V lost 5 bases, J lost 9 bases, and 18 bases lay in between. CDR1 is SGHNT, CDR2 YYREEE, per germline (reference sequence). CDR3 sequence reads: CASSPTISLIEQFF. DNA of the CDR3: TGTGCCAGCAGTCCGACTATCTCCCTGATTGAGCAGTTCTTC.

The rearrangement joins TRBV29-1 to TRBJ2-5, with 9 nucleotides matching TRBD2. Germline CDR1 reads SQVTM; CDR2 reads ANQGSEA. This CDR3 comprises 16 residues. The ends lost 4 bases at V and 5 bases at J; junction bases unmatched: 14. The CDR3 region has the DNA TGCAGCGTTGGGGAACTAGCGGGCTTAACCGGGGAGACCCAGTACTTC. As protein: CSVGELAGLTGETQYF.

This clonotype was observed at least ten times. The CDR3 protein is CASSLSNTEAFF. CDR3 sequence (DNA): TGTGCCAGCAGCTTAAGTAACACTGAAGCTTTCTTT. The genes are TRBV7-9 and TRBJ1-1; no reliable D call. Per germline, CDR1 SEHNR and CDR2 FQNEAQ (reference sequence). V lost 2 bases and J lost 2, with 3 bases in between. The CDR3 consists of 12 residues.

This clonotype appeared a few times. This chain connects TRBV7-4 to TRBJ2-3; no definite D call. There are 17 residues in the CDR3. V shed 6 bases and J shed 0 bases, with 19 bases lying between them. Germline V lookup: CDR1 SGHVT, CDR2 SQSDAQ. The chain's CDR3 is CASSREAPTPSTDTQYF. The CDR3 region has the DNA TGTGCCAGCAGTCGAGAGGCACCGACGCCTAGCACAGATACGCAGTATTTT.

The sample holds a few counts of this clonotype. The J gene is TRBJ2-7, the V gene TRBV6-1; maybe TRBD1 (5 bases). Germline V gives CDR1 MNHNS, CDR2 SASEGT. V lost 4 bases to trimming and J lost 6 bases, with 13 bases between them. This CDR3 spans 13 amino acids. The DNA for the CDR3 is TGTGCCAGCAGTGGGGGCGAATTGTTCGAGCAGTACTTC. Translation gives CASSGGELFEQYF.

This clonotype showed up just a few times. The chain couples TRBV6-1 to TRBJ2-7, with 9 bases that match TRBD2. This CDR3 is built from 16 residues. V lost 5 bases and J lost 5; bases outside the gene matches: 13. Germline loops: CDR1 MNHNS, CDR2 SASEGT. For the CDR3, the DNA is TGTGCCAGCAGTCCCTTAGCGGGAGTCTCAAGGAACGAGCAGTACTTC. It is translated as CASSPLAGVSRNEQYF.

This clonotype has only a few counts. The gene calls are TRBV7-2 and TRBJ1-2; D is unresolved. The CDR3 is 12 residues long. Germline loops: CDR1 SGHTA, CDR2 FQGNSA. Trimming stripped 5 bases from V and 4 bases from J, with 8 bases between. The CDR3 sequence: CASSGGSYGYTF. As DNA, the CDR3 is TGTGCCAGCAGCGGAGGTAGCTATGGCTACACCTTC.